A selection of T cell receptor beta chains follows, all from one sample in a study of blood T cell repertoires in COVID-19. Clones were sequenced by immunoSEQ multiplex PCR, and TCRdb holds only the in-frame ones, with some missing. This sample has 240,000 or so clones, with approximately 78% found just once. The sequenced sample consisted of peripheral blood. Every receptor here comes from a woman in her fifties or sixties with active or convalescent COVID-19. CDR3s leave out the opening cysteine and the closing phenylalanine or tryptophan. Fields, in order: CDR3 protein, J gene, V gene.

CDR3 protein: SVVGQFSYT
J gene: TRBJ1-2
V gene: TRBV29-1

CDR3 protein: ASSLRGGHETQY
J gene: TRBJ2-5
V gene: TRBV7-3

CDR3 protein: ASSPQRGGSGELF
J gene: TRBJ2-2
V gene: TRBV27

CDR3 protein: ASSASRQGEKLF
J gene: TRBJ1-4
V gene: TRBV11-2

CDR3 protein: ASRRGRGSYNSPLH
J gene: TRBJ1-6
V gene: TRBV19

CDR3 protein: ASSPQGINQPQH
J gene: TRBJ1-5
V gene: TRBV27

CDR3 protein: ASSRQGFDSPLH
J gene: TRBJ1-6
V gene: TRBV18

CDR3 protein: ASSSNRQGNSPLH
J gene: TRBJ1-6
V gene: TRBV7-8

CDR3 protein: ASRETVGETQY
J gene: TRBJ2-5
V gene: TRBV2

CDR3 protein: ASSEEGQGNYGYT
J gene: TRBJ1-2
V gene: TRBV6-1

CDR3 protein: ASSPRTVHYGYT
J gene: TRBJ1-2
V gene: TRBV5-8

CDR3 protein: ASSQDSNYGYT
J gene: TRBJ1-2
V gene: TRBV4-1

CDR3 protein: ASSQGSRPETQY
J gene: TRBJ2-5
V gene: TRBV28

CDR3 protein: ASSVAPDGDYGYT
J gene: TRBJ1-2
V gene: TRBV9

CDR3 protein: ASSPRGTNTEAF
J gene: TRBJ1-1
V gene: TRBV9

CDR3 protein: ASSFPNQPQH
J gene: TRBJ1-5
V gene: TRBV6-5

CDR3 protein: ASSFVQRFYQPQH
J gene: TRBJ1-5
V gene: TRBV5-1

CDR3 protein: ASTGAREKLF
J gene: TRBJ1-4
V gene: TRBV11-2

CDR3 protein: ARSKQGVLDTQY
J gene: TRBJ2-3
V gene: TRBV5-3

CDR3 protein: ASSSRDRERDTQY
J gene: TRBJ2-3
V gene: TRBV21-1

CDR3 protein: ASSQAQGLGSPLH
J gene: TRBJ1-6
V gene: TRBV7-2

CDR3 protein: AISQRGGDDEQY
J gene: TRBJ2-7
V gene: TRBV10-3

CDR3 protein: ASSLGSGLVTEAF
J gene: TRBJ1-1
V gene: TRBV7-6

CDR3 protein: ASKTGRLAGTGELF
J gene: TRBJ2-2
V gene: TRBV7-9

CDR3 protein: ASSDRRDRVEQF
J gene: TRBJ2-1
V gene: TRBV27

CDR3 protein: ASSLGRLNYGYT
J gene: TRBJ1-2
V gene: TRBV7-9

CDR3 protein: ASSQQETQY
J gene: TRBJ2-5
V gene: TRBV7-9

CDR3 protein: ASNRGYETQY
J gene: TRBJ2-5
V gene: TRBV6-5

CDR3 protein: ASSMGPPTGSPQF
J gene: TRBJ2-1
V gene: TRBV19

CDR3 protein: ASSITGGRTVSYEQY
J gene: TRBJ2-7
V gene: TRBV11-2

CDR3 protein: AWSVPAGQGSKLF
J gene: TRBJ1-4
V gene: TRBV30

CDR3 protein: ASRGGGQGVHGYT
J gene: TRBJ1-2
V gene: TRBV6-5

CDR3 protein: AGMRGTEAF
J gene: TRBJ1-1
V gene: TRBV23-1

CDR3 protein: ASSPAVISPTNEKLF
J gene: TRBJ1-4
V gene: TRBV18

CDR3 protein: AISESQINSPLH
J gene: TRBJ1-6
V gene: TRBV10-3

CDR3 protein: ASSLSWGGRIYGYT
J gene: TRBJ1-2
V gene: TRBV27

CDR3 protein: ASSAGTGPGAPLH
J gene: TRBJ1-6
V gene: TRBV18

CDR3 protein: ASSLTGGYRETQY
J gene: TRBJ2-5
V gene: TRBV7-9

CDR3 protein: ASSDVQAGTEAF
J gene: TRBJ1-1
V gene: TRBV2

CDR3 protein: TSSQDRLAGIQSSYNEQF
J gene: TRBJ2-1
V gene: TRBV1

CDR3 protein: ASSDRGDFGYGYT
J gene: TRBJ1-2
V gene: TRBV2

CDR3 protein: ASSRAGVLQETQY
J gene: TRBJ2-5
V gene: TRBV2

CDR3 protein: ASRPGTGGVGELF
J gene: TRBJ2-2
V gene: TRBV6-5

CDR3 protein: ASKRGGLIHEQY
J gene: TRBJ2-7
V gene: TRBV6-5